This T cell receptor (beta chain) was profiled in a study of blood T cell repertoires in COVID-19. Study details: The United States, Italy and Spain provided the acute and convalescent COVID-19 samples.

Original analysis: Scientists estimated how many nucleated cells there were by amplifying reference gene primers. Clones were read by immunoSEQ multiplex PCR, and TCRdb kept only the in-frame ones, dropping some. V, J and clone size were drawn from that table, and D and trimming were deduced from the DNA. The table includes around 250,000 clones, 90% to 95% detected once. Germline V CDR1 and CDR2: SQVTM, ANQGSEA. Trimming removed 8 bases from V and 6 bases from J; junction bases left unmatched: 9. The CDR3 has 14 residues. Participants were placed into cohorts based on the clinical history they reported.

Sequenced: PBMCs or T cells enriched from blood (not recorded which). The chain uses TRBV29-1 and TRBJ2-1, with TRBD1 identical over 11 bases. This TCR derives from a human donor in a cohort exposed to, infected with or recovered from COVID-19 (not recorded which). The donor label of this sample is uncertain. As DNA, the CDR3 is TGCAGCACATCGCCCGGGACAGGGGGCAATGAGCAGTTCTTC. Amino acids: CSTSPGTGGNEQFF.